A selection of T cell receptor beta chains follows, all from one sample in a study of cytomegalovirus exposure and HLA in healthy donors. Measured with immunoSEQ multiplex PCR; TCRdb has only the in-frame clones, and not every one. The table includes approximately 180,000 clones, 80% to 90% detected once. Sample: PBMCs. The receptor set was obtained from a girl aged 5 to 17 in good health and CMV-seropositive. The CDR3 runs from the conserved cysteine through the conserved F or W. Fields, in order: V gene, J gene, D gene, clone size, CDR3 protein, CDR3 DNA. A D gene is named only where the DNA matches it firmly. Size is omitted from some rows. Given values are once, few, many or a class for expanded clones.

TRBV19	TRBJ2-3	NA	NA	CASSIGGAGADTDTQYF	TGTGCCAGTAGTATCGGAGGTGCGGGGGCCGACACAGATACGCAGTATTTT
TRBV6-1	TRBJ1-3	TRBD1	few	CASSVEGAAGNTIYF	TGTGCCAGCAGTGTTGAGGGGGCAGCTGGAAACACCATATATTTT
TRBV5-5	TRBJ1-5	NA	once	CASSLGGYQPQHF	TGTGCCAGCAGCTTGGGAGGGTATCAGCCCCAGCATTTT
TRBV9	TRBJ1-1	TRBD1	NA	CASSTRTGLMLMNTEAFF	TGTGCCAGCAGCACCAGGACAGGCTTGATGCTGATGAACACTGAAGCTTTCTTT
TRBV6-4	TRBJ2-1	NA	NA	CASSRTAEIRNEQFF	TGTGCCAGCAGTAGGACAGCCGAAATTCGCAATGAGCAGTTCTTC
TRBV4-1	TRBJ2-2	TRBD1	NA	CASSPGQGLTGELFF	TGCGCCAGCAGCCCTGGACAGGGACTTACCGGGGAGCTGTTTTTT
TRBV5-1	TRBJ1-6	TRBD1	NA	CASSLVTGGSLSYNSPLHF	TGCGCCAGCAGCTTGGTCACAGGGGGATCACTCTCCTATAATTCACCCCTCCACTTT
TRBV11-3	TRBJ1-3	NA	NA	CASTNTGSGNTIYF	TGTGCCAGCACCAATACAGGGTCTGGAAACACCATATATTTT
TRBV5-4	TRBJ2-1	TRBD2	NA	CASSLGMAGGSNEQFF	TGTGCCAGCAGCCTGGGGATGGCGGGGGGCTCCAATGAGCAGTTCTTC
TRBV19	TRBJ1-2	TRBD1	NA	CASSSTGRDYGYTF	TGTGCCAGTAGTTCGACAGGGCGAGACTATGGCTACACCTTC
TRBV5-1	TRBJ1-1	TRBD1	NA	CASSLARTGEKTEAFF	TGCGCCAGCAGCTTGGCCAGGACAGGTGAGAAGACTGAAGCTTTCTTT
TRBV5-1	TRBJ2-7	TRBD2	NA	CASSRGGTSYEQYF	TGCGCCAGCAGCCGGGGAGGGACCTCCTACGAGCAGTACTTC
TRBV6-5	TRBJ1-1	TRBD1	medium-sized	CASSPWDSENTEAFF	TGTGCCAGCAGTCCCTGGGACAGCGAGAACACTGAAGCTTTCTTT
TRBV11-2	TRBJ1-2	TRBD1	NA	CASTGQDYGYTF	TGTGCCAGCACGGGACAGGACTATGGCTACACCTTC
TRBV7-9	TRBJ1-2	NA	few	CASSSGSPAILGYTF	TGTGCCAGCAGCTCGGGATCTCCCGCTATCTTGGGCTACACCTTC
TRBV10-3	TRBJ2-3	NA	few	CATRPDYPMNTQYF	TGTGCCACCCGTCCGGACTATCCGATGAATACGCAGTATTTT
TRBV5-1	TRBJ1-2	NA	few	CASSLGTSNYGYTF	TGTGCCAGCAGCTTGGGGACTTCTAACTATGGCTACACCTTC
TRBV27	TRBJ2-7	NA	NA	CASSFEYEQYF	TGTGCCAGCAGTTTCGAGTACGAGCAGTACTTC
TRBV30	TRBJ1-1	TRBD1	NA	CAWAGTEEAFF	TGTGCCTGGGCAGGGACAGAAGAAGCTTTCTTT
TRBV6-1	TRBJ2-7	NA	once	CASSERHFSYEQYF	TGTGCCAGCAGTGAAAGACACTTCTCCTACGAGCAGTACTTC
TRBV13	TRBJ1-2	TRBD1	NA	CASSLGGTDLYGYTF	TGTGCCAGCAGCTTAGGCGGGACAGACTTATATGGCTACACCTTC
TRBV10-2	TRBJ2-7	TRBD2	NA	CATLGGGSYEQYF	TGCGCCACCTTAGGCGGGGGCTCCTACGAGCAGTACTTC
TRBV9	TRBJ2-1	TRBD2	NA	CASSVETSGLNEQFF	TGTGCCAGCAGCGTAGAGACTAGCGGGCTCAATGAGCAGTTCTTC
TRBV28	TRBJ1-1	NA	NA	CASSSRQHTEAFF	TGTGCCAGCAGCTCACGACAGCACACTGAAGCTTTCTTT
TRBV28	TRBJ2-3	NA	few	CASSGSLSRTDTQYF	TGTGCCAGCAGTGGCAGTCTTTCCAGAACAGATACGCAGTATTTT
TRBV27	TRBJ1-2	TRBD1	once	CASSSSVQGDGYTF	TGTGCCAGCAGTTCCTCCGTGCAGGGGGATGGCTACACCTTC
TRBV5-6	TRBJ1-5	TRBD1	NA	CASSTQGLARQPQHF	TGTGCCAGCAGTACACAGGGGCTAGCACGTCAGCCCCAGCATTTT
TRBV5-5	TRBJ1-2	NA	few	CASSLGVGELSGYTF	TGTGCCAGCAGCTTGGGGGTAGGGGAATTGAGTGGCTACACCTTC
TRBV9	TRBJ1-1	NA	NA	CASSVDSGGTEAFF	TGTGCCAGCAGCGTAGATTCTGGAGGCACTGAAGCTTTCTTT
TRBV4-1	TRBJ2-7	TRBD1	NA	CASSQVTGGDEQYF	TGCGCCAGCAGCCAAGTAACAGGGGGCGACGAGCAGTACTTC
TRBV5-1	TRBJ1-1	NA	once	CASRSQGENTEAFF	TGCGCCAGCAGGAGCCAGGGCGAGAACACTGAAGCTTTCTTT
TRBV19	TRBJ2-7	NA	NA	CASSWTDSYEQYF	TGTGCCAGTAGCTGGACAGACTCCTACGAGCAGTACTTC
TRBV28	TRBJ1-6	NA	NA	CASSPTSHNSPLHF	TGTGCCAGCAGCCCTACTAGCCATAATTCACCCCTCCACTTT
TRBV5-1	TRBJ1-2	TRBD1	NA	CASSEGQNYGYTF	TGCGCCAGCAGCGAGGGACAGAACTATGGCTACACCTTC
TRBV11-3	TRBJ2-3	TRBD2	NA	CASSAHTGLAGGSDTQYF	TGTGCCAGCAGCGCCCATACGGGACTAGCGGGGGGATCAGATACGCAGTATTTT
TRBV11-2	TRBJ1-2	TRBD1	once	CASSLGRGRGYGYTF	TGTGCCAGCAGCTTAGGGAGGGGGCGCGGATACGGCTACACCTTC
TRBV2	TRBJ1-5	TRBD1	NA	CASSLLGQGAQGNQPQHF	TGTGCCAGCAGCCTTTTGGGACAGGGGGCGCAGGGCAATCAGCCCCAGCATTTT
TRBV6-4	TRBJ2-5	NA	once	CASSDSAESETQYF	TGTGCCAGCAGTGACTCGGCGGAATCGGAGACCCAGTACTTC
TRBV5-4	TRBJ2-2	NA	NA	CASSLVGHGTGELFF	TGTGCCAGCAGCTTGGTGGGGCATGGCACCGGGGAGCTGTTTTTT
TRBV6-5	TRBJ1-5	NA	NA	CASSPQSNQPQHF	TGTGCCAGCAGTCCCCAGAGCAATCAGCCCCAGCATTTT
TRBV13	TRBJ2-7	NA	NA	CASSLNRDPYEQYF	TGTGCCAGCAGCTTGAACAGGGACCCCTACGAGCAGTACTTC
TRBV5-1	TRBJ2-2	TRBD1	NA	CASSPPRDSGGELFF	TGCGCCAGCAGCCCGCCTCGGGACAGCGGAGGGGAGCTGTTTTTT
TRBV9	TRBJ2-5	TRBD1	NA	CASSVQGAGALETQYF	TGTGCCAGCAGCGTTCAGGGGGCCGGAGCCCTAGAGACCCAGTACTTC
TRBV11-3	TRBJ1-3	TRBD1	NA	CASSLGTGAAGNTIYF	TGTGCCAGCAGCTTAGGAACAGGGGCTGCCGGAAACACCATATATTTT
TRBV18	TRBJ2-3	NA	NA	CASSLVRPDTTDTQYF	TGTGCCAGCTCATTAGTACGCCCGGACACCACAGATACGCAGTATTTT
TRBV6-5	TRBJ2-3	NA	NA	CASSYSEWYTDTQYF	TGTGCCAGCAGTTACTCTGAGTGGTACACAGATACGCAGTATTTT
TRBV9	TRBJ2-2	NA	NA	CASSVGPGELFF	TGTGCCAGCAGCGTGGGCCCCGGGGAGCTGTTTTTT